This TCR beta chain was observed in a study of cytomegalovirus exposure and HLA in healthy donors. The study's findings and limits: HLA alleles were associated with some 16,000 TCR beta sequences in a later analysis at 0.05 false discovery rate. With later analysis, a missense DCLRE1C variant became linked to TCR beta V- and J-gene trimming.

CDR1 is LNHDA and CDR2 is SQIVND in the germline V gene (reference sequence). J lost 1 base, V lost 5 bases, and 9 bases had no gene match. The CDR3 is 16 amino acids. Healthy bone marrow donors supplied every sample. Of note for this clone: Its matching antigen is unknown.

The PCR ran on 60 Vbeta and 13 Jbeta primers. Study processing details: The count from a later analysis was 70 million to 85 million unique TCR beta chains, about 10 million of them shared. The protocol was immunoSEQ multiplex PCR, while the TCRdb copy is restricted to in-frame clones and leaves out a portion. Clonal size and the V and J genes are those of that table, whereas D and trimming came from the DNA. The top ten clones hold roughly 1.5% of a sample with approximately 170,000 clones, roughly 85% of them seen once. Sequencing was done on a sample of PBMCs. The source of this sequence is a male donor in good health and CMV-seronegative. The chain employs TRBV19 and TRBJ2-3; 7 bases agree with TRBD2. This CDR3 reads CASSVDSAGGTDTQYF. The CDR3 DNA follows: TGTGCCAGTAGTGTGGACTCGGCGGGGGGCACAGATACGCAGTATTTT. The full variable domain, completed using reference TRBV19 and TRBJ2-3, is DGGITQSPKYLFRKEGQNVTLSCEQNLNHDAMYWYRQDPGQGLRLIYYSQIVNDFQKGDIAEGYSVSREKKESFPLTVTSAQKNPTAFYLCASSVDSAGGTDTQYFGPGTRLTVL.